A selection of T cell receptor beta chains follows, all from one sample in a study of beta chain features in type 1 diabetes. Using immunoSEQ multiplex PCR, the repertoire was profiled, and TCRdb retains in-frame clones only, with some absent. The repertoire holds some 400,000 clones, with over 12% as singletons. Sequenced sample: naive CD4+ T cells from blood. The origin of the receptors is a young woman in good health. Each CDR3 is given without its conserved first and last residue.

TRBV18	TRBJ2-1	ASSPPRRGRADEQF
TRBV9	TRBJ2-3	ASSATSGRAFGTDTQY
TRBV4-1	TRBJ2-2	ASSQYGTSLGGELF
TRBV7-6	TRBJ2-5	ASSLVASGSGGETQY
TRBV18	TRBJ1-1	ASSLQEASTEAF
TRBV28	TRBJ2-1	ASRKGAWHEQF
TRBV29-1	TRBJ2-7	SVVGGTGLSYEQY
TRBV5-1	TRBJ2-5	ASSETGETQY
TRBV6-5	TRBJ1-3	ASSLRGKHTIY
TRBV18	TRBJ1-1	ASSPSGNTEAF
TRBV9	TRBJ2-1	ASSVTSGYNEQF
TRBV28	TRBJ2-1	ASLQGAIHNEQF
TRBV7-2	TRBJ2-4	ASSSGLAGTKNIQY
TRBV2	TRBJ2-1	ASMAGQGINNEQF
TRBV5-1	TRBJ2-7	ASSSYYEQY
TRBV5-4	TRBJ2-5	ASSLPGTSGQETQY